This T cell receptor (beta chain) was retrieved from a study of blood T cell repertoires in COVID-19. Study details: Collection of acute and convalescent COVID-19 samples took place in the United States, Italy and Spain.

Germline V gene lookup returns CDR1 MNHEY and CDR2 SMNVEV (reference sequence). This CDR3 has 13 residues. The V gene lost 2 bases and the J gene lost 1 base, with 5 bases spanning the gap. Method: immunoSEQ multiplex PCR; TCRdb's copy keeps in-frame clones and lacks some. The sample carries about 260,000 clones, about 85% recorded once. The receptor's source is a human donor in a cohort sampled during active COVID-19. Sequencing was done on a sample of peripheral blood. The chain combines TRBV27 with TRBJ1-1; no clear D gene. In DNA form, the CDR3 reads TGTGCCAGCAGTTTAGAGCCGAACACTGAAGCTTTCTTT. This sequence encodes CASSLEPNTEAFF.